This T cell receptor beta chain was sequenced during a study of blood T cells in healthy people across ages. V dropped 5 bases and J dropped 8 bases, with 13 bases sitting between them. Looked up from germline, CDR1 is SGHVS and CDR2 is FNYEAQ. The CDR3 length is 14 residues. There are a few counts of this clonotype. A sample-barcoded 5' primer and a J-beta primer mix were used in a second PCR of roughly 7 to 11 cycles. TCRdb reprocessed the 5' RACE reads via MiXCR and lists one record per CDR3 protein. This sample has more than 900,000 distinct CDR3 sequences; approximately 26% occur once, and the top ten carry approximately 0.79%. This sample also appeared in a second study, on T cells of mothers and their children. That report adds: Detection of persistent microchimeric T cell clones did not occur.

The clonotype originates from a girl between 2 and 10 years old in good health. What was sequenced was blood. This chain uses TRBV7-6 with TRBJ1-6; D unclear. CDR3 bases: TGTGCCAGCAGCCGAATGGGCTTAGATTCACCCCTCCACTTT. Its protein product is CASSRMGLDSPLHF.